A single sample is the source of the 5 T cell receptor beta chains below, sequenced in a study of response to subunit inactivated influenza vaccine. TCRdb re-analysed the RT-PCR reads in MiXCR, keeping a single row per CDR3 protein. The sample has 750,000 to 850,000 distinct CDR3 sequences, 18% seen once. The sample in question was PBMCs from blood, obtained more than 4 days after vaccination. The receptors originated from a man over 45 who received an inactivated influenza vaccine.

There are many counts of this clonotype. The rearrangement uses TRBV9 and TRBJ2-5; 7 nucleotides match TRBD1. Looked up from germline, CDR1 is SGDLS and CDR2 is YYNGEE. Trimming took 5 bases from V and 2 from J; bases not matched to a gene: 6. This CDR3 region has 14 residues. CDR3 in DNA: TGTGCCAGCAGTACCGGGACAGAACAAGAGACCCAGTACTTC. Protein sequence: CASSTGTEQETQYF.

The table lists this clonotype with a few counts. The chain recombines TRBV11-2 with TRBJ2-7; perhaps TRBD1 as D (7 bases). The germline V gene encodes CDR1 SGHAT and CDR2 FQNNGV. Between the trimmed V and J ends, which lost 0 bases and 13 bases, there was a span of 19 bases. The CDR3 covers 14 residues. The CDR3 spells CASSLDRGTDYRYF. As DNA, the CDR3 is TGTGCCAGCAGCTTAGATCGCGGGACAGACTATAGATACTTC.

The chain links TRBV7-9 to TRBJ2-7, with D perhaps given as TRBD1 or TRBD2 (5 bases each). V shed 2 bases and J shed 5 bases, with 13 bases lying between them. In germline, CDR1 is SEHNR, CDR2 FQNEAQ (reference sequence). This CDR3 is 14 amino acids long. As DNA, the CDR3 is TGTGCCAGCAGCTTAAACCTACGAGGGGACGAGCAGTACTTC. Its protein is CASSLNLRGDEQYF.

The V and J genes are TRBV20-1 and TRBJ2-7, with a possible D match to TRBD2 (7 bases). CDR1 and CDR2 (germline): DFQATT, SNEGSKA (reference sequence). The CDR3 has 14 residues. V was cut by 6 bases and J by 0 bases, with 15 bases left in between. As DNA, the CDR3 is TGCAGTGCAACCCGGGGGGCCCACTCCTACGAGCAGTACTTC. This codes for CSATRGAHSYEQYF.

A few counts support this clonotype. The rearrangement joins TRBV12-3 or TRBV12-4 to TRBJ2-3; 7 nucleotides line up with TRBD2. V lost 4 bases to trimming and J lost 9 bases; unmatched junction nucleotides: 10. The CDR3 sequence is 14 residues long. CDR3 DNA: TGTGCCAGCAGTTCCCGGGACTACCTCGGCACGCAGTATTTT. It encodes CASSSRDYLGTQYF.